This T cell receptor (beta chain) emerged from a study of a mutant IDH1 vaccine in newly diagnosed glioma. The germline V and J ends were trimmed by 5 bases and 6 bases, with 8 bases remaining between them. This CDR3 spans 12 amino acids. In germline, CDR1 is SGDLS, CDR2 YYNGEE. This sample's time point: week 35, safety follow-up. Every vaccine dose comprised 300 ug of mutant IDH1 20-mer peptide plus topical imiquimod. Sequencing was performed with immunoSEQ multiplex PCR; in TCRdb, only in-frame clones are kept and a portion is missing. The table records around 60,000 clones, around 80% of them present only once. Of note for this clone: Antigen specificity is unknown.

This sequence joins TRBV9 and TRBJ2-2; D call uncertain. The origin of this receptor is a man aged 30 to 45 with glioma. The specimen was PBMCs, collected from a glioma patient whose treatment included an IDH1 peptide vaccine. The CDR3 loop is CASSSIAGELFF. The CDR3 bases are TGTGCCAGCAGTAGTATCGCCGGGGAGCTGTTTTTT.